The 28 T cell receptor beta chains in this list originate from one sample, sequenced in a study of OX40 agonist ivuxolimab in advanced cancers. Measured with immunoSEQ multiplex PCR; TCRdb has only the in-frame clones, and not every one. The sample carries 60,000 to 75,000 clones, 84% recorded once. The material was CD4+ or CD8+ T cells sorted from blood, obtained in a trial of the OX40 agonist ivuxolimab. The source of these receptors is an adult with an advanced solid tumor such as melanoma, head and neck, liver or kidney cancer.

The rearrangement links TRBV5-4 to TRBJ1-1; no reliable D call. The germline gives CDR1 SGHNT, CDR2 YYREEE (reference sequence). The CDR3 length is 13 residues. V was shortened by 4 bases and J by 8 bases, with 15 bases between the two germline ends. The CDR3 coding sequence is TGTGCCAGCAGCCAGACACCGCCCGACGAAGCTTTCTTT. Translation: CASSQTPPDEAFF.

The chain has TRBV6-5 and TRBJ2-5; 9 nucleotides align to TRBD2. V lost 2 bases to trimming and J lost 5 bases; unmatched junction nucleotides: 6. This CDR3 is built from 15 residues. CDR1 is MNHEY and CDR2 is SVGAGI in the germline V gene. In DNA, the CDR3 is TGTGCCAGCAGTTACGGCGGGGGGGCCTGGGAGACCCAGTACTTC. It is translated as CASSYGGGAWETQYF.

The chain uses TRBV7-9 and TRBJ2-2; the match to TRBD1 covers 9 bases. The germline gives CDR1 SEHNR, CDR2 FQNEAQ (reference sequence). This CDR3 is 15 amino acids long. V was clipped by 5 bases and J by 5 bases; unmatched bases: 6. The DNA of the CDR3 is TGTGCCAGCAGCCTACAGGGGGCTGGGACCGGGGAGCTGTTTTTT. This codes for CASSLQGAGTGELFF.

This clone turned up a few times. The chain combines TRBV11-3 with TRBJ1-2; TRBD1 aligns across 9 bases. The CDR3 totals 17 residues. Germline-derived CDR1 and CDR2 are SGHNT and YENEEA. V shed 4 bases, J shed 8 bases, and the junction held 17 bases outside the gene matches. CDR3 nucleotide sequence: TGTGCCAGCAGCTCGGTGGGCCGACAGGGGGATTTTGTGGGCTACACCTTC. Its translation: CASSSVGRQGDFVGYTF.

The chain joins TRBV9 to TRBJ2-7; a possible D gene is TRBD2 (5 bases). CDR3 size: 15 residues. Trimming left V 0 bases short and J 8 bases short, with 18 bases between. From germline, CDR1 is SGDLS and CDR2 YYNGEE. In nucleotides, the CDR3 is TGTGCCAGCAGCGTAGACTCGACCGGGCGAGGGCAGCAGTACTTC. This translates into CASSVDSTGRGQQYF.

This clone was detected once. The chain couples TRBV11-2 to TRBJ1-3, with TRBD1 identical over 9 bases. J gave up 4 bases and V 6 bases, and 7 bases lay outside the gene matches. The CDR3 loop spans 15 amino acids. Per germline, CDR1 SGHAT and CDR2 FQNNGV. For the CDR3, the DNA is TGTGCCAGCAGTTTTGGGACAGGGAAAGGAAACACCATATATTTT. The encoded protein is CASSFGTGKGNTIYF.

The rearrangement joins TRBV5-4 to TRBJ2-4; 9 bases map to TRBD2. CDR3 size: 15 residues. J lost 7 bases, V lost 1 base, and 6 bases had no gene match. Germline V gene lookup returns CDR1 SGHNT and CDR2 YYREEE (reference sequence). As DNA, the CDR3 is TGTGCCAGCAGCTTGAGCTTAGCGGGAGACAACATTCAGTACTTC. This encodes CASSLSLAGDNIQYF.

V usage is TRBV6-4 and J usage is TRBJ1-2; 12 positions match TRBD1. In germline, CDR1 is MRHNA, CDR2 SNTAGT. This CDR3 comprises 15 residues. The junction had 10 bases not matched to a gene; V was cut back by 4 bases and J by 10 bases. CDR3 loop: CASSGYAGQGAAYTF. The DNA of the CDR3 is TGTGCCAGCAGTGGATATGCGGGACAGGGGGCTGCCTACACCTTC.

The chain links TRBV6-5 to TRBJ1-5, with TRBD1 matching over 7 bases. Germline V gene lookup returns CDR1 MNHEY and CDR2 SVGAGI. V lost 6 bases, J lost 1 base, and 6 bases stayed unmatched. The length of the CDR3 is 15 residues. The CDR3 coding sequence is TGTGCCAGCAGCCCCAGGGGGGCCAGCAATCAGCCCCAGCATTTT. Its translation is CASSPRGASNQPQHF.

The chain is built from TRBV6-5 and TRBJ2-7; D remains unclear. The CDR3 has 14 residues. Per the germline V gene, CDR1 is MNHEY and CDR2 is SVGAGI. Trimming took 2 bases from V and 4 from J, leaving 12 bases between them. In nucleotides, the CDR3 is TGTGCCAGCAGTTACACACGCGCCTCTTACGAGCAGTACTTC. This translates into CASSYTRASYEQYF.

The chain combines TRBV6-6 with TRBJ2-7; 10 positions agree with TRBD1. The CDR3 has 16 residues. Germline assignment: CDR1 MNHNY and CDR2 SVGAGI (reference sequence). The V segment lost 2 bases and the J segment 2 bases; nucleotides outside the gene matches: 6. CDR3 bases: TGTGCCAGCAGTTACCCGACAGGGGGCCGCACCTACGAGCAGTACTTC. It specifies CASSYPTGGRTYEQYF.

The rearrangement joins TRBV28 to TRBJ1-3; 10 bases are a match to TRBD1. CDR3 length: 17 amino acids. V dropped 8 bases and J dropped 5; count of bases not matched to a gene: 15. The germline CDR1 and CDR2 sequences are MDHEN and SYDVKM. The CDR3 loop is CASLPTLPDRGRNTIYF. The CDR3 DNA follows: TGTGCCAGCCTACCGACCCTCCCGGACAGGGGGAGAAACACCATATATTTT.

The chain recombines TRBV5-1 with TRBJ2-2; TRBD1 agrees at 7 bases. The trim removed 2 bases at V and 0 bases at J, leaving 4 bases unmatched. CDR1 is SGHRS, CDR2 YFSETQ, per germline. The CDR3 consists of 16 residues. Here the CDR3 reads CASSLGQAANTGELFF. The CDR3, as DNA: TGCGCCAGCAGCTTAGGACAGGCCGCGAACACCGGGGAGCTGTTTTTT.

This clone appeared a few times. CDR3 nucleotides: TGTGCCAGCAAGGGCAGGGGTACCGGGGAGCTGTTTTTT. This encodes CASKGRGTGELFF. The chain carries TRBV2 and TRBJ2-2, with D possibly matching TRBD1 (6 bases). The CDR3 length is 13 residues. V lost 7 bases to trimming and J lost 5 bases, with 11 bases between them. CDR1 and CDR2 from the germline V gene are SNHLY and FYNNEI.

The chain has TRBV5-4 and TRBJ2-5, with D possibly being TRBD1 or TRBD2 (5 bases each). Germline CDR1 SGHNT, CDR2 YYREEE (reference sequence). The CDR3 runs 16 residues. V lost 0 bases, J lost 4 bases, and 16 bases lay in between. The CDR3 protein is CASSLGGPRTGETQYF. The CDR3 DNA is TGTGCCAGCAGCTTGGGGGGACCCAGGACGGGAGAGACCCAGTACTTC.

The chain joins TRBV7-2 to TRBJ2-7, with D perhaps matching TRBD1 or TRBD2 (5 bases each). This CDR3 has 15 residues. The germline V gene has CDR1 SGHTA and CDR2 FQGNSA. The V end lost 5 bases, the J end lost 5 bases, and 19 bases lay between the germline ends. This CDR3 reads CASSPRDGRIDEQYF. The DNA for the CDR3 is TGTGCCAGCAGCCCAAGGGACGGACGGATTGACGAGCAGTACTTC.

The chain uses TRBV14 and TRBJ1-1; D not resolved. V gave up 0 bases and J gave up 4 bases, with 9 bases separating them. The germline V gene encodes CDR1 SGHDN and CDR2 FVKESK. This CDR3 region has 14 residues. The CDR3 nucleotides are TGTGCCAGCAGCCAAGAGGTACGGGGCACTGAAGCTTTCTTT. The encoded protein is CASSQEVRGTEAFF.

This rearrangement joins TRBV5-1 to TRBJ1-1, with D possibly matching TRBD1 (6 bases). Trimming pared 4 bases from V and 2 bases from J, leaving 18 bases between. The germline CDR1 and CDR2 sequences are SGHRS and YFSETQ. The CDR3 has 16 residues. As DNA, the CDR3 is TGCGCCAGCAGCAGGAGTGGGCAAGGGGGAAACACTGAAGCTTTCTTT. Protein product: CASSRSGQGGNTEAFF.

This CDR3 is CASSFPGQGYAEAFF. Here the CDR3 DNA reads TGTGCCAGCAGCTTCCCGGGACAGGGGTACGCTGAAGCTTTCTTT. The chain joins TRBV5-5 to TRBJ1-1; TRBD1 matches 10 bases. Germline CDR1 reads SGHKS; CDR2 reads YYEKEE (reference sequence). This CDR3 has 15 residues. With V trimmed by 2 bases and J by 6 bases, 7 bases remained unmatched.

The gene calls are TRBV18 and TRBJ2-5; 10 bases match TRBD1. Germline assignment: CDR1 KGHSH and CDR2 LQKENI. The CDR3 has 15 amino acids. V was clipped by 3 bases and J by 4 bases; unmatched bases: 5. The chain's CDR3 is CASSPQTGGGETQYF. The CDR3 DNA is TGTGCCAGCTCACCCCAGACAGGGGGCGGAGAGACCCAGTACTTC.

CDR3 sequence reads: CASSAGNMNTEAFF. The CDR3 coding sequence is TGTGCCAGCAGCGCCGGAAATATGAACACTGAAGCTTTCTTT. The rearrangement uses TRBV9 and TRBJ1-1; no clear D. The CDR3 runs 14 residues. V was trimmed by 3 bases and J by 0 bases, leaving 9 bases between them. Germline assignment: CDR1 SGDLS and CDR2 YYNGEE.

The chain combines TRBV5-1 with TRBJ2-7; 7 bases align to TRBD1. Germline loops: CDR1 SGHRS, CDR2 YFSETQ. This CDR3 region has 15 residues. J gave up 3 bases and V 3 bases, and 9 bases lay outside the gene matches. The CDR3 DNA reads TGCGCCAGCAGCTCCAGAGGGGGCTTTTACTACGAGCAGTACTTC. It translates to CASSSRGGFYYEQYF.

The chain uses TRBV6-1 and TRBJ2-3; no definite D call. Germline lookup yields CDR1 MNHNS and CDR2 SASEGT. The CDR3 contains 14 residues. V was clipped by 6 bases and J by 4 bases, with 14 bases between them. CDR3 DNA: TGTGCCAGCAGGATGACTCCGTGGGCAGATACGCAGTATTTT. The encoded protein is CASRMTPWADTQYF.

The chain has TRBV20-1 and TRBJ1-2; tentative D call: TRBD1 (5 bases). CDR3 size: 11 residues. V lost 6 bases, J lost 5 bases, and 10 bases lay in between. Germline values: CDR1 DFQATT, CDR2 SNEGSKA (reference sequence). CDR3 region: CSAETEYGYTF. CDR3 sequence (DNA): TGCAGTGCGGAGACAGAGTATGGCTACACCTTC.

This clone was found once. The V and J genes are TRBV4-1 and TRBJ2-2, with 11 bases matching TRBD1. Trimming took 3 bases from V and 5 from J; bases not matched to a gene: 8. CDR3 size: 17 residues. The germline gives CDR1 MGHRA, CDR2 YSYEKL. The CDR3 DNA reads TGCGCCAGCAGCCACGAGCGGACAGGGGGCAATACCGGGGAGCTGTTTTTT. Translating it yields CASSHERTGGNTGELFF.

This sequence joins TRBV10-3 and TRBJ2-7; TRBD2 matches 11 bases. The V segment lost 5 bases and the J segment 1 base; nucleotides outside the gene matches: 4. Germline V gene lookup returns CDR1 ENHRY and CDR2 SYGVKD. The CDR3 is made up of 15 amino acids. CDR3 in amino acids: CAISTGTSGSYEQYF. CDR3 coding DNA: TGTGCCATCAGTACCGGGACTAGCGGATCCTACGAGCAGTACTTC.

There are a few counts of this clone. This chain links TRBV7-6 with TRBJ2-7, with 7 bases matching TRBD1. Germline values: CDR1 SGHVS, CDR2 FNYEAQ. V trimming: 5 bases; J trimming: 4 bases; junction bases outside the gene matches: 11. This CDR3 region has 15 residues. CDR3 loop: CASSARTGRTYEQYF. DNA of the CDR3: TGTGCCAGCAGCGCCCGGACAGGAAGGACTTACGAGCAGTACTTC. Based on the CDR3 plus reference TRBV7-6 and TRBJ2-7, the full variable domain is GAGVSQSPRYKVTKRGQDVALRCDPISGHVSLYWYRQALGQGPEFLTYFNYEAQQDKSGLPNDRFSAERPEGSISTLTIQRTEQRDSAMYRCASSARTGRTYEQYFGPGTRLTVT.

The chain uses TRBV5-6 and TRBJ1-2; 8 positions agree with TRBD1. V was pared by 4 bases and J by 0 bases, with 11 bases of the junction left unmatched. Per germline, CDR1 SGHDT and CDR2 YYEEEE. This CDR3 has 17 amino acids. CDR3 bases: TGTGCCAGCAGCCGACAGGGGACGACCCCCTCTAACTATGGCTACACCTTC. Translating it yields CASSRQGTTPSNYGYTF.